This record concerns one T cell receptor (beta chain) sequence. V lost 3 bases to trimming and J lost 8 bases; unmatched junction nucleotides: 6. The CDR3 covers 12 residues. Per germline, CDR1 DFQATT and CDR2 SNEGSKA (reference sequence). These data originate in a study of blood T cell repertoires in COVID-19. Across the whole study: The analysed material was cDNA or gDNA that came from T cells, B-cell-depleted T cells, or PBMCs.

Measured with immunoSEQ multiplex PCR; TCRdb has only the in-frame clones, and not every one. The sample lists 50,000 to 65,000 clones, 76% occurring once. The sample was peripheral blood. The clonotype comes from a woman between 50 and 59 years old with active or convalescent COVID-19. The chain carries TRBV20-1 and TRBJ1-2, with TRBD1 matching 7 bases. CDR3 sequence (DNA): TGCAGTGCTAGTAGGGGACAGAGGGGCTACACCTTC. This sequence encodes CSASRGQRGYTF.